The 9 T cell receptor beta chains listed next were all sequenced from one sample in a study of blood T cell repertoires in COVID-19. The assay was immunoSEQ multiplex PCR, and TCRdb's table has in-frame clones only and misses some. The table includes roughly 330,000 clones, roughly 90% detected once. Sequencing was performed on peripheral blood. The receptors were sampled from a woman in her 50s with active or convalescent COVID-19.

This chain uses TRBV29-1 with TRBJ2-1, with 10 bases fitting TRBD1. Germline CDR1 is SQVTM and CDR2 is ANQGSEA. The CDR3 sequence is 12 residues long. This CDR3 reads CSTGQGDNEQFF. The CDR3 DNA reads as TGCAGTACCGGACAGGGGGACAATGAGCAGTTCTTC.

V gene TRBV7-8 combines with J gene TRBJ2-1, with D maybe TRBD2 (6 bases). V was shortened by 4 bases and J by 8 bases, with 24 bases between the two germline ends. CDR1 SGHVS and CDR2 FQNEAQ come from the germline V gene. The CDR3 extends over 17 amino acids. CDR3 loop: CASSSDFRTTRSHEQFF. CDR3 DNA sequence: TGTGCCAGCAGCTCCGACTTCAGGACTACCCGTTCCCATGAGCAGTTCTTC.

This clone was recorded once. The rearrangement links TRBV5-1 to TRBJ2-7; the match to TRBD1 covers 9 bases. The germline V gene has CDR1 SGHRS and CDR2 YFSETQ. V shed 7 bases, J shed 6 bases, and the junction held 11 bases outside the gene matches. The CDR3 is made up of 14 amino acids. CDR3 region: CASHVRQGDAEQYF. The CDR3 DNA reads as TGCGCCAGCCATGTTAGACAGGGGGACGCCGAGCAGTACTTC.

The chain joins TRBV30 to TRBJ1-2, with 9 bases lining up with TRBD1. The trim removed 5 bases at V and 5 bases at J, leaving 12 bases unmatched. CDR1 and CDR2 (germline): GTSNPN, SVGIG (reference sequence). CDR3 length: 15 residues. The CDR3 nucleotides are TGTGCCTGGGAAAGGACCTCGGGGACAGGGTATGGCTACACCTTC. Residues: CAWERTSGTGYGYTF.

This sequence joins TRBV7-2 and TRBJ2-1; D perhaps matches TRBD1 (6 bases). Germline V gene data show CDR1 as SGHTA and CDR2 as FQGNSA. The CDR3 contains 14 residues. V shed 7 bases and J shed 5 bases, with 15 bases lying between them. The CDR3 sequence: CASNQGRRNNEQFF. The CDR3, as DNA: TGTGCCAGCAACCAGGGGCGTAGGAACAATGAGCAGTTCTTC.

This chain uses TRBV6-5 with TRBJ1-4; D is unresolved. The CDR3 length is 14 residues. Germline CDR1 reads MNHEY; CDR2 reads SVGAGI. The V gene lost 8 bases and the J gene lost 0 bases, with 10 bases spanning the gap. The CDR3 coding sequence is TGTGCCAGCGCTCAGACTGCAACTAATGAAAAACTGTTTTTT. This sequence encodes CASAQTATNEKLFF.

The DNA for the CDR3 is TGTGCCAGCTCACCAGGGGCGGACTACGAGCAGTACTTC. It yields the protein CASSPGADYEQYF. This chain joins TRBV18 and TRBJ2-7; weak D call: TRBD1 (5 bases). The CDR3 contains 13 residues. Trimming removed 2 bases from V and 3 bases from J, with 8 bases in between. Germline values: CDR1 KGHSH, CDR2 LQKENI.

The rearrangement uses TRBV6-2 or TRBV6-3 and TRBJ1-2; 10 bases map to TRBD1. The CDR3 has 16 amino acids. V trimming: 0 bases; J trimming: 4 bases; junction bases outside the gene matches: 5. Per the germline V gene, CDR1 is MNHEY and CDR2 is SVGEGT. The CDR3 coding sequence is TGTGCCAGCAGTTACTCAGACAGGGGGCGTACCTATGGCTACACCTTC. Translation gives CASSYSDRGRTYGYTF.

The CDR3 region has the DNA TGTGCCAGCAGCCCCTCGACAGGGGCCAACACTGAAGCTTTCTTT. Residues: CASSPSTGANTEAFF. This rearrangement joins TRBV7-6 to TRBJ1-1; 8 bases map to TRBD1. Trimming took 5 bases from V and 2 from J; bases not matched to a gene: 7. The CDR3 loop spans 15 amino acids. The germline V gene encodes CDR1 SGHVS and CDR2 FNYEAQ.